This T cell receptor beta chain derives from a study of cytomegalovirus exposure and HLA in healthy donors. Concerning this clone itself: The antigen remains unidentified.

Study-wide results and caveats: Apart from CMV serostatus, no immune exposure information was available.

PCR primers comprised 60 Vbeta and 13 Jbeta primers. Libraries were prepared by immunoSEQ multiplex PCR; TCRdb keeps only in-frame clonotypes and omits some of them. The table shows 200,000 or so clones, with 82% occurring only once. The germline CDR1 and CDR2 sequences are SGHVS and FQNEAQ. The CDR3 length is 15 residues. V trimming: 5 bases; J trimming: 7 bases; junction bases outside the gene matches: 12. This chain links TRBV7-8 with TRBJ2-5; 8 positions agree with TRBD1. The sequence derives from a boy aged 2 to 10 in good health and CMV-seronegative. Specimen: PBMCs. CDR3 sequence: CASSPTGQGSVTQYF. The CDR3 nucleotides are TGTGCCAGCAGCCCGACCGGACAGGGTTCGGTGACCCAGTACTTC.